This T cell receptor beta chain was captured in a study of T cell repertoires in cytomegalovirus infection. This clonotype occurred a few times. The CDR3 extends over 15 amino acids. V lost 4 bases to trimming and J lost 0 bases, with 14 bases between them. Germline CDR1 and CDR2: SGHDT and YYEEEE. From the reads, TCRdb called clonotypes with MiXCR, one entry per CDR3 protein. The top ten clones hold roughly 8.9% of a sample with 250,000 to 300,000 distinct CDR3 sequences, roughly an eighth of them seen once. Input material: PBMCs. The receptor was isolated from a human donor in good health (CMV status not recorded). Some clones in this sample may be carry-over from other donors' samples. This chain connects TRBV5-6 to TRBJ2-7; D not resolved. The CDR3 region has the DNA TGTGCCAGCAGCGTTTCGATCTCACCCTCCTACGAGCAGTACTTC. Protein: CASSVSISPSYEQYF.